This T cell receptor (beta chain) was sequenced in a study of CD8+ T cells in alopecia areata. Regarding treatment: oral pan-JAK inhibitor, 5-10 mg twice daily. Germline CDR1 SGHRS, CDR2 YFSETQ. The CDR3 contains 15 residues. The ends were cut back, 1 base at V and 2 bases at J, with 11 bases in the middle. General study findings and limits: Across lesional scalp, and particularly alopecia totalis/universalis, clonality surpassed that of normal scalp. In blood and scalp, many expanded lesional clones persisted during tofacitinib.

In the case of this clone: Its matching antigen is unknown.

cDNA prepared by RNA extraction and subsequent reverse transcription served as the template for sequencing. Here immunoSEQ multiplex PCR was the method, and the copy in TCRdb shows in-frame clones only, minus some. The sample gives about 120,000 clones, less than 75% of which show up once; 12% is in the top ten. This TCR came from a human donor with alopecia areata. Sequencing was performed on CD8+ T cells sorted from blood, taken at week 24, from a patient treated with tofacitinib. V usage is TRBV5-1 and J usage is TRBJ2-3; D unresolved. CDR3 in amino acids: CASSLIEQHTDTQYF. In DNA form, the CDR3 reads TGCGCCAGCAGCTTGATCGAACAGCACACAGATACGCAGTATTTT.